The rows below give T cell receptor beta chains drawn from one sample of a study of blood T cell repertoires in COVID-19. Sequencing used immunoSEQ multiplex PCR; TCRdb keeps in-frame clones, though not all of them. This table holds roughly 100,000 clones, 91% found once. The sample was peripheral blood. These receptors all stem from a human donor in a cohort sampled during active COVID-19. The CDR3 runs from the conserved cysteine through the conserved F or W. The D gene is left open where the match is weak. Not every row has a clone size; where given, it reads once, few, many or a size class.

size | D | J | V | DNA | CDR3
. | TRBD1 | TRBJ2-1 | TRBV5-4 | TGTGCCAGCAGCTCCCAGACAGGGGGCTATGAGCAGTTCTTC | CASSSQTGGYEQFF
. | . | TRBJ2-3 | TRBV5-1 | TGCGCCAGCTTACCGAATCCCGAGGGCCTCACAGATACGCAGTATTTT | CASLPNPEGLTDTQYF
. | . | TRBJ1-5 | TRBV27 | TGTGCCAGCAGTTTGAGATTGAGCAATCAGCCCCAGCATTTT | CASSLRLSNQPQHF
. | . | TRBJ1-1 | TRBV30 | TGTGCGCGGAACCCACAGGGCGGCGGAAACACTGAAGCTTTCTTT | CARNPQGGGNTEAFF
. | . | TRBJ2-7 | TRBV11-2 | TGTGCCAGCAGAAATCTACTTTCCTACGAGCAGTACTTC | CASRNLLSYEQYF
. | TRBD2 | TRBJ2-1 | TRBV18 | TGTGCCAGCTCACTGACTAGCGGGGCGGGGAATGAGCAGTTCTTC | CASSLTSGAGNEQFF
. | . | TRBJ2-1 | TRBV3-1/TRBV3-2 | TGTGCCAGCAGCTCCATAGTCAATGAGCAGTTCTTC | CASSSIVNEQFF
. | TRBD1 | TRBJ2-1 | TRBV27 | TGTGCCAGCAGTTTATGGGACAGCCGATGGGGGTCTGGTGAGCAGTTCTTC | CASSLWDSRWGSGEQFF
. | TRBD1 | TRBJ1-3 | TRBV2 | TGTGCCGGCGGGGACGGCACAGGGGGGATCTCTGGAAACACCATATATTTT | CAGGDGTGGISGNTIYF
. | . | TRBJ1-2 | TRBV19 | TGTGCCACCACTACAGGGCTTCGGTATGGCTACACCTTC | CATTTGLRYGYTF
. | TRBD2 | TRBJ2-5 | TRBV7-2 | TGTGCCAGCAGCTTGTCTAGCGGGGGGGCAGGGGAGACCCAGTACTTC | CASSLSSGGAGETQYF
. | . | TRBJ2-5 | TRBV13 | TGTGCCAGCAACCTACAGGGAAAGGAAGAGACCCAGTACTTC | CASNLQGKEETQYF
. | . | TRBJ1-1 | TRBV19 | TGTGCCAGTAAGACAACGGCAGTTACAGGGCGCACTGAAGCTTTCTTT | CASKTTAVTGRTEAFF
. | . | TRBJ2-3 | TRBV7-9 | TGTGCCAGCAGCTCAAGACAGTCAGCTAGCACAGATACGCAGTATTTT | CASSSRQSASTDTQYF
. | . | TRBJ2-1 | TRBV4-2 | TGTGCCAGCAGTGTATTTTCGATCGGGGGTTCGTACAATGAGCAGTTCTTC | CASSVFSIGGSYNEQFF
. | . | TRBJ2-5 | TRBV29-1 | TGCAGCGTAGAGATCGGGACAATCCAAGAGACCCAGTACTTC | CSVEIGTIQETQYF
. | TRBD1 | TRBJ1-1 | TRBV7-2 | TGTGCCAGCAGCTTAAGGTCCGGGACAGGCAAGAACACTGAAGCTTTCTTT | CASSLRSGTGKNTEAFF
few | . | TRBJ2-1 | TRBV29-1 | TGCAGCGTGCAGGGGGGTCACTACAATGAGCAGTTCTTC | CSVQGGHYNEQFF
. | TRBD1 | TRBJ1-3 | TRBV9 | TGTGCCAGCAGCGGAGGACAGGGGACTGGAAACACCATATATTTT | CASSGGQGTGNTIYF
. | . | TRBJ1-2 | TRBV19 | TGTGCCAGTGGACGGGGTGCGGAGTCGGTTGGCTACACCTTC | CASGRGAESVGYTF
. | TRBD1 | TRBJ1-5 | TRBV19 | TGTGCCAGTAGCTTCCCTTACAGGGGGCTTCCCAATCAGCCCCAGCATTTT | CASSFPYRGLPNQPQHF
. | . | TRBJ1-6 | TRBV6-5 | TGTGCCGGCAGTCACTCAGACTCTAATTCACCCCTCCACTTT | CAGSHSDSNSPLHF
. | TRBD2 | TRBJ2-5 | TRBV7-2 | TGTGCCAGCAGCTTAGCGTGGCAGCGGGGGGGCCGGGAGACCCAGTACTTC | CASSLAWQRGGRETQYF
. | TRBD1 | TRBJ2-7 | TRBV4-1 | TGCGCCAGCAGCCTCGACAGGGGCCACGAGCAGTACTTC | CASSLDRGHEQYF
. | . | TRBJ1-1 | TRBV6-4 | TGTGCCAGCAGTGAAACATTGAACACTGAAGCTTTCTTT | CASSETLNTEAFF
. | . | TRBJ1-2 | TRBV5-1 | TGCGCCAGCAGCTTGGCGAACTATGGCTACACCTTC | CASSLANYGYTF
. | . | TRBJ1-4 | TRBV6-5 | TGTGCCAGCAGTTACTCGATGGGGCAGCCTGAAAAACTGTTTTTT | CASSYSMGQPEKLFF
. | . | TRBJ1-1 | TRBV21-1 | TGTGCCAGCAGCCCCCTGGGACAGATGAACACTGAAGCTTTCTTT | CASSPLGQMNTEAFF
. | TRBD2 | TRBJ2-2 | TRBV5-1 | TGCGCCAGCAGCTGGACCGGGACTAGCGGGACCGGGGAGCTGTTTTTT | CASSWTGTSGTGELFF
. | . | TRBJ1-6 | TRBV6-5 | TGTGCCAGCAGTTACTCCCAGACAGTCCTAGATTCACCCCTCCACTTT | CASSYSQTVLDSPLHF
. | . | TRBJ1-1 | TRBV4-2 | TGTGCCAGCAGCCAACAAGCTCGCAGGGGCGGCACTGAAGCTTTCTTT | CASSQQARRGGTEAFF
. | TRBD2 | TRBJ2-7 | TRBV15 | TGTGCCACCAGCGGTACCTTAGCGGGAGTGGGGTCCTACGAGCAGTACTTC | CATSGTLAGVGSYEQYF
. | TRBD2 | TRBJ2-1 | TRBV3-1/TRBV3-2 | TGTGCCAGCAGCCAAGTATTGCCCCTAGCGGGAGGGACCAATGAGCAGTTCTTC | CASSQVLPLAGGTNEQFF
. | TRBD2 | TRBJ2-1 | TRBV29-1 | TGCAGCGTTGAAGATCGGGGACTAGCGGGGGCCCCCTCCTACAATGAGCAGTTCTTC | CSVEDRGLAGAPSYNEQFF
. | . | TRBJ1-1 | TRBV9 | TGTGCCAGCAGCCCCCCCGGCACTGAAGCTTTCTTT | CASSPPGTEAFF
. | TRBD1 | TRBJ1-6 | TRBV7-6 | TGTGCCAGCAGCCTTTCCGGGACAGGGGATTCACCCCTCCACTTT | CASSLSGTGDSPLHF
. | . | TRBJ2-7 | TRBV27 | TGTGCCAGCAGTCCCAGTACAGGAAGCGAGCAGTACTTC | CASSPSTGSEQYF
few | . | TRBJ1-5 | TRBV6-5 | TGTGCCAGCAGCCCCCGGAGAGAGTCACATCAGCCCCAGCATTTT | CASSPRRESHQPQHF
. | . | TRBJ2-6 | TRBV7-9 | TGTGCCAGCAGAGGTAGGGGTCCAACCTCTGGGGCCAACGTCCTGACTTTC | CASRGRGPTSGANVLTF
. | . | TRBJ1-2 | TRBV6-5 | TGTGCCAGCAGCTACCAAGCATATAACTATGGCTACACCTTC | CASSYQAYNYGYTF
once | . | TRBJ1-1 | TRBV6-6 | TGTGCCAGCAGCCAAGGGGGTACGGGGCGGAGAGCTTTCTTT | CASSQGGTGRRAFF
. | TRBD1 | TRBJ1-1 | TRBV6-6 | TGTGCCAGCAGTTACGGGGACAGAAACACTGAAGCTTTCTTT | CASSYGDRNTEAFF
. | . | TRBJ1-2 | TRBV28 | TGTGCCAGCAGCCAAACAGGGCTGGCTAACTATGGCTACACCTTC | CASSQTGLANYGYTF
. | TRBD2 | TRBJ2-5 | TRBV7-2 | TGTGCCAGCAGTTCCGTCTCCGGGACTAGGAAACTACGGGAGACCCAGTACTTC | CASSSVSGTRKLRETQYF
. | . | TRBJ1-2 | TRBV19 | TGTGCCAGTAGGGAGGGGATGAACTATGGCTACACCTTC | CASREGMNYGYTF
. | . | TRBJ1-5 | TRBV21-1 | TGTGCCACACCAGACGGACAAGACAATCAGCCCCAGCATTTT | CATPDGQDNQPQHF